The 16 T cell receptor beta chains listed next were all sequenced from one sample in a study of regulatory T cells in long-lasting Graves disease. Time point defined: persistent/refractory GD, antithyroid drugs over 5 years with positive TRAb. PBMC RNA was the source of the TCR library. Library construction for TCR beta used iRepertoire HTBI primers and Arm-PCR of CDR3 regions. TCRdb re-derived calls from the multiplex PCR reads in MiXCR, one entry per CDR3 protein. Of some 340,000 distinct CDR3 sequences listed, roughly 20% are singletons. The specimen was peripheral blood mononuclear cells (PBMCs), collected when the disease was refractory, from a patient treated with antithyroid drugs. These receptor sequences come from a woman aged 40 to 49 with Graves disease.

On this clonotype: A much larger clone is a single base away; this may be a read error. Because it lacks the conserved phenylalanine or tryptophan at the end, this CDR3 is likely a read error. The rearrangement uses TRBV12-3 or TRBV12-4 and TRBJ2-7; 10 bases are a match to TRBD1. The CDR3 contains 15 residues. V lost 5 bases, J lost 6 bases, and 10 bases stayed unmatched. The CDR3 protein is CASSTIGTGEGEQYL. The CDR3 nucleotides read TGTGCCAGCAGTACCATTGGGACAGGGGAAGGCGAGCAGTACCTC.

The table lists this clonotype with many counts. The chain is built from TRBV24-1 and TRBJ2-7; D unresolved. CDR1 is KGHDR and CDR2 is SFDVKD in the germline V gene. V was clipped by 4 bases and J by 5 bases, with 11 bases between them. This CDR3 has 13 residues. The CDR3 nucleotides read TGTGCCACCAGTGACTGGCCTTCGGACGAGCAGTACTTC. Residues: CATSDWPSDEQYF.

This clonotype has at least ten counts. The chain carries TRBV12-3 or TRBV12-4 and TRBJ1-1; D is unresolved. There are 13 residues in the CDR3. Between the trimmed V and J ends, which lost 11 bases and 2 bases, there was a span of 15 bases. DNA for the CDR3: TGTGCCGTGTCCAACCCCCCAAACACTGAAGCTTTCTTT. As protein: CAVSNPPNTEAFF.

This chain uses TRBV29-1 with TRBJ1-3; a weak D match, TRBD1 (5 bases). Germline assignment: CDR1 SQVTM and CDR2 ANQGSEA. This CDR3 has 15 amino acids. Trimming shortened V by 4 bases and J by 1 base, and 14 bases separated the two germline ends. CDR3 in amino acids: CSVAGAPGSGNTIYF. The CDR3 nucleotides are TGCAGCGTTGCGGGAGCCCCAGGGTCTGGAAACACCATATATTTT.

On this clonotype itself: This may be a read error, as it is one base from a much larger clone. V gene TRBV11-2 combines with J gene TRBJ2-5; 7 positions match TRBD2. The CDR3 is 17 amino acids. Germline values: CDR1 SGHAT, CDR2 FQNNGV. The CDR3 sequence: CASSPGRVTQFQGTQYF. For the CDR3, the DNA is TGTGCCAGCAGCCCAGGGAGGGTCACCCAGTTCCAAGGGACCCAGTACTTC. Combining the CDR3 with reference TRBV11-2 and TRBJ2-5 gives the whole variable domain EAGVAQSPRYKIIEKRQSVAFWCNPISGHATLYWYQQILGQGPKLLIQFQNNGVVDDSQLPKDRFSAERLKGVDSTLKIQPAKLEDSAVYLCASSPGRVTQFQGTQYFGPGTRLLVL.

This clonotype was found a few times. The CDR3 is CASSQDPARVYGYTF. DNA of the CDR3: TGCGCCAGCAGCCAAGATCCTGCCAGGGTCTATGGCTACACCTTC. This sequence joins TRBV4-1 and TRBJ1-2, with D tentatively TRBD1 (5 bases). Looked up from germline, CDR1 is MGHRA and CDR2 is YSYEKL. Trimming shortened V by 0 bases and J by 4 bases, and 12 bases separated the two germline ends. CDR3 length: 15 amino acids.

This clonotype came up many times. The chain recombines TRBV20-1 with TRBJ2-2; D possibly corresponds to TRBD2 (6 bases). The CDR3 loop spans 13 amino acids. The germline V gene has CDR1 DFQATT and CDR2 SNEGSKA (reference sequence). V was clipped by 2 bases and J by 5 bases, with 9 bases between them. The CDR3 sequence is CSARLASTGELFF. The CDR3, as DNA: TGCAGTGCTAGACTAGCGTCTACCGGGGAGCTGTTTTTT.

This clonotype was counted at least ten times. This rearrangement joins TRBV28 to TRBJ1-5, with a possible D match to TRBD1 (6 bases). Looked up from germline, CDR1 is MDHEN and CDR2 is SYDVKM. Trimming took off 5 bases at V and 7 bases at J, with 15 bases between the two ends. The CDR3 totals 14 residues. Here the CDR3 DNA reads TGTGCCAGCAGTCTAGCATACAGGGAACAGCCCCAGCATTTT. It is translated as CASSLAYREQPQHF.

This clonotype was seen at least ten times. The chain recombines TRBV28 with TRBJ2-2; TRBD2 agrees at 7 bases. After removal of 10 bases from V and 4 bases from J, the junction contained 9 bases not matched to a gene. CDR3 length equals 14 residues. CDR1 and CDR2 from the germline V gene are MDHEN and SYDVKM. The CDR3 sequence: CATIGGSVTGELFF. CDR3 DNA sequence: TGTGCCACCATCGGCGGGAGTGTCACCGGGGAGCTGTTTTTT.

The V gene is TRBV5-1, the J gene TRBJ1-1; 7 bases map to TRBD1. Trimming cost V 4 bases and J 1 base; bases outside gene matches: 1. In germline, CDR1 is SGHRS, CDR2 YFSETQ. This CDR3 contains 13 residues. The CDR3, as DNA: TGCGCCAGCAGCGGGACAGAGAACACTGAAGCTTTCTTT. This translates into CASSGTENTEAFF.

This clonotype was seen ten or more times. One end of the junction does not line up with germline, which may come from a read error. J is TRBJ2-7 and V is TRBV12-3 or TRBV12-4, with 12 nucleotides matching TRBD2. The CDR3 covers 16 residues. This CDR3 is CASSLAGGKFPYEQYF. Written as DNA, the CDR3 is TGTGCCAGCAGTCTAGCGGGAGGGAAATTCCCCTACGAGCAGTACTTC.

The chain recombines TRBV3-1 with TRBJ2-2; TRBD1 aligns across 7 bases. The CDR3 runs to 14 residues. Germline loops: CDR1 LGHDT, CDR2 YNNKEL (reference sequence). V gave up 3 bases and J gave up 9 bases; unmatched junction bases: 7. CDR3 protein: CASSHSTGRWELFF. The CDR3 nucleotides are TGTGCCAGCAGCCACTCGACAGGGAGATGGGAGCTGTTTTTT.

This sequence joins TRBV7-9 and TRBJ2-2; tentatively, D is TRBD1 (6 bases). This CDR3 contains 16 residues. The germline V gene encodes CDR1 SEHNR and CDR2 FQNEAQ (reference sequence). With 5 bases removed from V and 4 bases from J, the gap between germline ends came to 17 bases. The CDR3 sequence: CASSPTDSQITGELFF. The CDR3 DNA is TGTGCCAGCAGCCCGACGGACAGTCAGATCACCGGGGAGCTGTTTTTT. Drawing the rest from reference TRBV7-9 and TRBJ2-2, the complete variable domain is DTGVSQNPRHKITKRGQNVTFRCDPISEHNRLYWYRQTLGQGPEFLTYFQNEAQLEKSRLLSDRFSAERPKGSFSTLEIQRTEQGDSAMYLCASSPTDSQITGELFFGEGSRLTVL.

The CDR3 DNA follows: TGTGCCAGCAGTTACATCGAGACCCAGTACTTC. Translating gives CASSYIETQYF. V gene TRBV6-5 combines with J gene TRBJ2-3; D remains unclear. The DNA end is a closer match to TRBJ2-5, so the J assignment may be wrong. Germline V CDR1 and CDR2: MNHEY, SVGAGI. The CDR3 runs 11 residues.

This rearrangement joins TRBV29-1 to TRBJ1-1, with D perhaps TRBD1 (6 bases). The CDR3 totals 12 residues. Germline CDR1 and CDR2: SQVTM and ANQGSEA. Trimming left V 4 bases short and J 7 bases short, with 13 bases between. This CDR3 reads CSVADRDIEAFF. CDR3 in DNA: TGCAGCGTTGCAGACCGGGACATTGAAGCTTTCTTT.

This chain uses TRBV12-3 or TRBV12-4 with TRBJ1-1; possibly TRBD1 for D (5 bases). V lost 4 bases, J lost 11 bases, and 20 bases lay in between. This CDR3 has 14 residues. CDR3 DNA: TGTGCCAGCAGTTCTTGGACCGCCCGGGGGGTGGCTTTCTTT. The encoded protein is CASSSWTARGVAFF.